The TCR beta chain under discussion was sequenced for a study of blood T cell repertoires in COVID-19. The method was immunoSEQ multiplex PCR; TCRdb's version includes in-frame clones alone and lacks a portion of them. The sample yields some 200,000 clones, 76% seen once. V lost 3 bases and J lost 6, with 7 bases in between. This CDR3 region has 12 residues. CDR1 and CDR2 (germline): SGHTA, FQGNSA. The sample was peripheral blood. The chain joins TRBV7-2 to TRBJ2-3, with D unclear. This receptor was identified in a woman between 45 and 60 years old with active or convalescent COVID-19. CDR3 nucleotide sequence: TGTGCCAGCAGCTTGCTAACGGATACGCAGTATTTT. It specifies CASSLLTDTQYF.